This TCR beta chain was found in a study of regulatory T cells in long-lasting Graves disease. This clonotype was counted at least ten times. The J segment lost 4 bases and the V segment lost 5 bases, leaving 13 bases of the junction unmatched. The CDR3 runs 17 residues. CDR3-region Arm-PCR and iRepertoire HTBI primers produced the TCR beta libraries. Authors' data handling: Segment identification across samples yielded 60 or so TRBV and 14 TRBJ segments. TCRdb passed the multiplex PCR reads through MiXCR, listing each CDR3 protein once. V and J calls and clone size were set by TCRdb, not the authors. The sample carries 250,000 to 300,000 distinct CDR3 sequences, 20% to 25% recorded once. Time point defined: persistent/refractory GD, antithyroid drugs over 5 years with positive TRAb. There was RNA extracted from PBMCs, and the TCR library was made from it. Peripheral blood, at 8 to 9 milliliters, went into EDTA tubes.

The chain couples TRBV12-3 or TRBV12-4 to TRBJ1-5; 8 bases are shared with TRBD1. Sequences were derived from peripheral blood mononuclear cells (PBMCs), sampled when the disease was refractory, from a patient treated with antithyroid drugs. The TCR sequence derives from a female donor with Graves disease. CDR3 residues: CASSTETGVSENQPQHF. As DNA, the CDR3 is TGTGCCAGCAGTACAGAGACAGGGGTTTCTGAAAATCAGCCCCAGCATTTT.